What follows is one TCR beta chain and its context. Its antigen is as yet unknown. Germline lookup yields CDR1 SGHTA and CDR2 FQGNSA. Trimming shortened V by 5 bases and J by 9 bases, and 15 bases separated the two germline ends. The CDR3 is made up of 13 amino acids. The data derive from a study of T cell responses to AZD1222 COVID-19 vaccine. Study-level points and caveats: Reportedly, close to half of spike-specific TCRs are directed against unmutated variant regions.

The data were produced by immunoSEQ multiplex PCR, yet TCRdb's version contains in-frame clones alone and is incomplete. The sample lists more than 100,000 clones; about 88% were seen once. V usage is TRBV7-2 and J usage is TRBJ2-3, with a tentative D call TRBD1 (7 bases). The source was peripheral blood, collected on day 0 of AZD1222 vaccination. The clonotype originates from an adult in good health. CDR3 DNA: TGTGCCAGCAGCCCAACCAGGGGGAGGACGCAGTATTTT. Amino acids: CASSPTRGRTQYF. Filled out from reference TRBV7-2 and TRBJ2-3, the complete variable domain reads GAGVSQSPSNKVTEKGKDVELRCDPISGHTALYWYRQSLGQGLEFLIYFQGNSAPDKSGLPSDRFSAERTGGSVSTLTIQRTQQEDSAVYLCASSPTRGRTQYFGPGTRLTVL.